This T cell receptor (beta chain) was obtained from a study of T cells in tuberculosis (dated by TCRdb to the late 2010s). A note on the overall study: In the study, CD1B tetramers and high-throughput TCR immunosequencing were combined to characterize T cells specific for the mycobacterial lipid antigen glucose monomycolate (GMM). With 9 to 11 people per group, a South African clinical cohort compared IGRA-negative adolescents, IGRA-positive adolescents with latent tuberculosis, and adults with active tuberculosis.

In regard to this clone: There is no known antigen for this receptor. No base-level quality is on record; no much larger clone is a single base apart.

The CDR3 runs 17 residues from the cysteine to the phenylalanine. Of the read, only the CDR3 DNA is kept; its 51 bases are in frame from base 1. For CDR1 and CDR2, the germline V gene lists KGHSH and LQKENI. V loses 1 base, J loses 0 bases, and the germline ends lie 15 bases apart. The immunoSEQ multiplex PCR assay was used to generate TCR libraries, with TCR-beta and/or TCR-alpha/delta assays applied to each sample. The amplified TCR libraries were sequenced on the Illumina high-throughput platform. Per the source publication's procedure: Clustering and dimensionality reduction relied on pairwise TCRdist distances among GMM-specific receptors from T cells that were either sorted ex vivo or expanded in vitro. Each clinical repertoire was scored by mean NN-distance, the average TCRdist to the nearest 10% of tetramer-positive reference sequences. GEM TCR motif frequency was computed as the fraction of unique TCRs matching known GEM sequences by V/J usage and CDR3 length. Active tuberculosis was classified by linear discriminant analysis with leave-one-out cross-validation, implemented in scikit-learn. The source is immuneACCESS, and TCRdb retained only in-frame sequences with V and J called. Part of the clones is not carried over; for the studies checked, unresolved V genes explain less than half of this, and the remainder is unexplained. That table furnishes V, J and clone size, whereas the DNA furnished D and trimming. Here the sample has about 29,000 clones; around 87% occur a single time. Clones ranked in the top ten supply approximately 5.9% of the sample.

What the work shows at the level of the full study, not this receptor alone: A classifier using the diverse GMM-specific repertoire reached approximately 90% accuracy (AUROC approximately 0.9), compared with approximately 70% accuracy using GEM motif frequencies. Smaller NN-distances were partly driven by shorter CDR3-alpha lengths in active tuberculosis patients, and statistical significance was not reached for the TCR-beta difference. Compared with IGRA-negative controls, TCR-alpha repertoires from active tuberculosis had smaller mean NN-distances to GMM-specific TCRs, which suggests that these TCRs underwent clonal expansion. Which clinical samples got chosen depended on the availability of cryopreserved specimens, and the active tuberculosis cases were adults, whereas the controls were adolescents.

At study entry, adolescents were screened for latent tuberculosis infection by tuberculin skin test and QuantiFERON-TB GOLD In-Tube IGRA. Immunosequencing was performed on unsorted cryopreserved PBMC and covered 110,000 or so T cells per clinical donor on average. Eleven high schools in the Worcester region of the Western Cape, South Africa, served as enrollment sites for adolescents aged 12 to 18 years. Around 10 adolescents infected with M. tuberculosis and about ten uninfected adolescents were chosen and matched for age and sex. For the adolescents, PBMC were isolated by density centrifugation from freshly drawn heparinized blood and then cryopreserved.

The sequence came from a donor between 10 and 29 years old with latent tuberculosis or without tuberculosis infection. What was sequenced was PBMCs. The chain is assembled from TRBV18 and TRBJ1-2; the D gene identity is not certain. The DNA reads TGTGCCAGCTCACCACGGGATGGCGGGGATTCTAACTATGGCTACACCTTC. This gives the protein CASSPRDGGDSNYGYTF.